A single sample gave rise to the 29 T cell receptor beta chains below, sequenced in a study of blood T cell repertoires in COVID-19. Clones were read by immunoSEQ multiplex PCR, and TCRdb kept only the in-frame ones, dropping some. The sample yields fewer than 250,000 clones, roughly 84% seen once. Sequencing was carried out using peripheral blood. These receptors were collected from a human donor in a cohort sampled during active COVID-19.

The rearrangement uses TRBV5-5 and TRBJ1-1; D is uncertain. Trimming stripped 1 base from V and 0 bases from J, with 4 bases between. There are 13 residues in the CDR3. Germline lookup yields CDR1 SGHKS and CDR2 YYEKEE (reference sequence). CDR3 protein: CASSLTVNTEAFF. The CDR3 region has the DNA TGTGCCAGCAGCTTGACGGTGAACACTGAAGCTTTCTTT. Full variable domain (missing parts from reference TRBV5-5 and TRBJ1-1): DAGVTQSPTHLIKTRGQQVTLRCSPISGHKSVSWYQQVLGQGPQFIFQYYEKEERGRGNFPDRFSARQFPNYSSELNVNALLLGDSALYLCASSLTVNTEAFFGQGTRLTVV.

The chain is built from TRBV7-8 and TRBJ2-7; the match to TRBD1 covers 8 bases. This CDR3 region has 14 residues. Germline loops: CDR1 SGHVS, CDR2 FQNEAQ. The junction had 9 bases not matched to a gene; V was cut back by 5 bases and J by 6 bases. The CDR3, as DNA: TGTGCCAGCAGCCCAAGACAGGGGCTTAGCGAGCAGTACGTC. Translation gives CASSPRQGLSEQYV.

This sequence joins TRBV5-5 and TRBJ2-7, with D perhaps matching TRBD2 (5 bases). The CDR3 length is 14 residues. CDR1 and CDR2 from the germline V gene are SGHKS and YYEKEE (reference sequence). V was pared by 0 bases and J by 4 bases, with 11 bases between. DNA for the CDR3: TGTGCCAGCAGCTTGGGTCCGGGAAGATACGAGCAGTACTTC. Its translation is CASSLGPGRYEQYF. The complete variable domain, with remaining parts taken from reference TRBV5-5 and TRBJ2-7, reads DAGVTQSPTHLIKTRGQQVTLRCSPISGHKSVSWYQQVLGQGPQFIFQYYEKEERGRGNFPDRFSARQFPNYSSELNVNALLLGDSALYLCASSLGPGRYEQYFGPGTRLTVT.

This clone was observed a few times. The V call is TRBV4-1, the J call TRBJ2-1, with D possibly TRBD2 on 5 matching bases. The CDR3 contains 16 residues. Germline values: CDR1 MGHRA, CDR2 YSYEKL. V was trimmed by 1 base and J by 0 bases, leaving 10 bases between them. The CDR3 region has the DNA TGCGCCAGCAGCCAAGCGGACTTGTTCTCCTACAATGAGCAGTTCTTC. Protein product: CASSQADLFSYNEQFF.

The J gene is TRBJ2-2, the V gene TRBV4-1, with D maybe TRBD2 (6 bases). This CDR3 has 17 amino acids. V was trimmed by 0 bases and J by 3 bases, leaving 14 bases between them. Germline V CDR1 and CDR2: MGHRA, YSYEKL. CDR3 DNA: TGCGCCAGCAGCCAAGAAGGGTCGGGGGACTACACCGGGGAGCTGTTTTTT. Its translation: CASSQEGSGDYTGELFF.

The rearrangement joins TRBV10-2 to TRBJ2-5, with 7 bases lining up with TRBD1. The CDR3 runs 15 residues. Trimming removed 6 bases from V and 3 bases from J; junction bases left unmatched: 10. CDR1 and CDR2 (germline): WSHSY, SAAADI. For the CDR3, the DNA is TGCGCCAGCAGGTCCTTCGGGACAGCCAAAGAGACCCAGTACTTC. Translated: CASRSFGTAKETQYF.

The chain recombines TRBV27 with TRBJ2-3, with D possibly TRBD1 on 5 matching bases. The V end lost 0 bases, the J end lost 6 bases, and 10 bases lay between the germline ends. CDR1 MNHEY and CDR2 SMNVEV come from the germline V gene (reference sequence). The CDR3 length is 14 residues. The CDR3 bases are TGTGCCAGCAGTTTATCCCAGGGCGGCGATACGCAGTATTTT. Translated: CASSLSQGGDTQYF.

The rearrangement joins TRBV9 to TRBJ1-1; D gene ambiguous. Germline CDR1 SGDLS, CDR2 YYNGEE. Trimming pared 0 bases from V and 2 bases from J, leaving 8 bases between. There are 14 residues in the CDR3. CDR3 sequence (DNA): TGTGCCAGCAGCGTAGTCGGGGATAACACTGAAGCTTTCTTT. Its translation: CASSVVGDNTEAFF.

The V call is TRBV7-6, the J call TRBJ2-3, with D possibly being TRBD1 (6 bases). The CDR3 is 16 residues long. V shed 0 bases and J shed 1 base, with 11 bases lying between them. Germline V gives CDR1 SGHVS, CDR2 FNYEAQ. CDR3 loop: CASSLAGARGTDTQYF. In DNA, the CDR3 is TGTGCCAGCAGCTTAGCGGGGGCCCGGGGCACAGATACGCAGTATTTT.

The CDR3, as DNA: TGCGCCAGCAGCTTGGGATGGCACAAGGAGAGAGAGACCCAGTACTTC. This translates into CASSLGWHKERETQYF. The chain uses TRBV5-1 and TRBJ2-5; D unclear. CDR1 and CDR2 (germline): SGHRS, YFSETQ. The CDR3 extends over 16 amino acids. Trimming removed 0 bases at V and 4 bases at J, with 16 bases between.

The J gene is TRBJ2-1, the V gene TRBV4-1; the D gene is possibly TRBD1 (5 bases). In germline, CDR1 is MGHRA, CDR2 YSYEKL. This CDR3 is built from 18 residues. V lost 2 bases and J lost 4, with 21 bases in between. The CDR3 here is CASSQPLEGAGGYNEQFF. Written as DNA, the CDR3 is TGCGCCAGCAGCCAACCACTTGAAGGGGCTGGTGGGTACAATGAGCAGTTCTTC.

The V call is TRBV30, the J call TRBJ2-1; weak D call: TRBD2 (6 bases). The CDR3 consists of 15 residues. V was pared by 2 bases and J by 4 bases, with 15 bases between. Germline assignment: CDR1 GTSNPN and CDR2 SVGIG (reference sequence). CDR3 coding DNA: TGTGCCTGGAGTCGGGACTCCGCCGCTTACAATGAGCAGTTCTTC. It codes for CAWSRDSAAYNEQFF.

For the CDR3, the DNA is TGTGCCACCAGCAGAGAAGGAGGGACAGGGGCCTTCTACGAGCAGTACGTC. Translating gives CATSREGGTGAFYEQYV. The gene calls are TRBV15 and TRBJ2-7, with TRBD1 matching over 10 bases. J lost 3 bases, V lost 0 bases, and 8 bases had no gene match. The CDR3 sequence is 17 residues long. CDR1 LNHNV and CDR2 YYDKDF come from the germline V gene (reference sequence).

The J gene is TRBJ2-1, the V gene TRBV11-2; D remains unclear. CDR3 length equals 11 residues. V was shortened by 4 bases and J by 10 bases, with 8 bases between the two germline ends. CDR1 and CDR2 from the germline V gene are SGHAT and FQNNGV. The CDR3 coding sequence is TGTGCCAGCAGCTCCACAGTGGAGCAGTTCTTC. Its translation is CASSSTVEQFF.

The chain carries TRBV6-5 and TRBJ1-5; D unclear. The CDR3 contains 14 residues. Trimming took 6 bases from V and 2 from J, leaving 11 bases between them. Germline CDR1 and CDR2: MNHEY and SVGAGI. As DNA, the CDR3 is TGTGCCAGCAGGGGGAGTGCTCGCAATCAGCCCCAGCATTTT. It encodes CASRGSARNQPQHF.

V and J are TRBV9 and TRBJ2-2; 7 bases are a match to TRBD2. From germline, CDR1 is SGDLS and CDR2 YYNGEE. Trimming cost V 7 bases and J 6 bases; bases outside gene matches: 9. The CDR3 length is 14 residues. The CDR3 DNA reads TGTGCCAGCGCAGCGGGGCAGGCGTCCGGGGAGCTGTTTTTT. As protein: CASAAGQASGELFF.

This clone was counted only a few times. The chain joins TRBV5-1 to TRBJ1-2, with TRBD1 as a possible D gene (6 bases). V gave up 4 bases and J gave up 4 bases, with 14 bases separating them. Germline V gene sequence: CDR1 SGHRS, CDR2 YFSETQ. The CDR3 extends over 14 amino acids. The CDR3 region is CASSPGGGFYGYTF. The CDR3 nucleotides are TGCGCCAGCAGCCCCGGGGGGGGCTTCTATGGCTACACCTTC.

This clone was detected once. The chain combines TRBV3-1 (or the pseudogene TRBV3-2) with TRBJ2-5; D call uncertain. Germline CDR1 LGHDT, CDR2 YNNKEL (reference sequence). The ends were cut back, 1 base at V and 0 bases at J, with 9 bases in the middle. The CDR3 runs to 15 residues. CDR3 amino acids: CASSQVLLYQETQYF. The CDR3 DNA reads as TGTGCCAGCAGCCAAGTCCTACTCTACCAAGAGACCCAGTACTTC.

The chain links TRBV7-2 to TRBJ2-2; D might be TRBD2 (5 bases). The CDR3 is made up of 17 amino acids. V lost 7 bases and J 0 bases, leaving 18 bases between the germline ends. The V gene's germline CDR1 is SGHTA and CDR2 FQGNSA. CDR3: CASNHGSGLANTGELFF. The CDR3 nucleotides are TGTGCCAGCAACCATGGGAGTGGGTTGGCGAACACCGGGGAGCTGTTTTTT.

The genes are TRBV10-2 and TRBJ2-7; no definite D call. Trimming removed 5 bases at V and 1 base at J, with 9 bases between. Germline CDR1 and CDR2: WSHSY and SAAADI. This CDR3 contains 13 residues. CDR3 loop: CASSLRASYEQYF. CDR3 sequence (DNA): TGCGCCAGCAGTCTACGAGCTTCCTACGAGCAGTACTTC.

This clone was counted a few times. This rearrangement joins TRBV2 to TRBJ1-3; 7 positions match TRBD1. V lost 4 bases to trimming and J lost 0 bases; unmatched junction nucleotides: 6. The CDR3 covers 16 residues. Germline V gene data show CDR1 as SNHLY and CDR2 as FYNNEI. The CDR3 DNA sequence: TGTGCCAGCAGTGGGATCGGGACAGTCTCTGGAAACACCATATATTTT. It encodes CASSGIGTVSGNTIYF.

The rearrangement links TRBV2 to TRBJ2-2, with TRBD1 as a possible D gene (6 bases). The V and J ends lost 6 bases and 6 bases respectively, with 17 bases between them. From germline, CDR1 is SNHLY and CDR2 FYNNEI. This CDR3 has 15 amino acids. The DNA for the CDR3 is TGTGCCAGCAGAGGTCACAGGGTTCGGGCCGGGGAGCTGTTTTTT. This encodes CASRGHRVRAGELFF.

The chain recombines TRBV2 with TRBJ1-2; 9 bases line up with TRBD1. The ends lost 8 bases at V and 8 bases at J; junction bases unmatched: 9. This CDR3 contains 13 residues. Germline CDR1 and CDR2: SNHLY and FYNNEI. The CDR3 DNA reads TGTGCCAGCGCACTACAGGGGGCGCGGGGCTACACCTTC. Translated, it gives CASALQGARGYTF.

This clone was observed once. V usage is TRBV18 and J usage is TRBJ2-5; D unresolved. V was clipped by 2 bases and J by 4 bases, with 5 bases between them. The CDR3 length is 12 residues. Looked up from germline, CDR1 is KGHSH and CDR2 is LQKENI. The CDR3 nucleotides are TGTGCCAGCTCACCAGGGCGAGAGACCCAGTACTTC. Translated: CASSPGRETQYF.

This clone has only one observation. V and J are TRBV2 and TRBJ2-1; a weak D match, TRBD1 (8 bases). Germline CDR1 is SNHLY and CDR2 is FYNNEI. Trimming pared 2 bases from V and 10 bases from J, leaving 21 bases between. This CDR3 region has 16 residues. CDR3 sequence (DNA): TGTGCCAGCAGTGAAAGCGGGACAGGCTTAGCAGGGGAGCAGTTCTTC. Protein product: CASSESGTGLAGEQFF.

The chain links TRBV12-5 to TRBJ2-5, with 10 nucleotides matching TRBD1. The CDR3 sequence is 15 residues long. Trimming took 1 base from V and 4 from J; bases not matched to a gene: 3. CDR1 and CDR2 from the germline V gene are LGHNT and FRNRAP. The CDR3 DNA reads TGTGCTAGTGGTTTGGGGGGACAGGGGATAGAGACCCAGTACTTC. This encodes CASGLGGQGIETQYF.

This rearrangement joins TRBV24-1 to TRBJ2-5, with TRBD2 identical over 8 bases. CDR3 size: 16 residues. The germline V gene has CDR1 KGHDR and CDR2 SFDVKD. Germline trimming cut 3 bases from V and 2 bases from J; bases unmatched to any gene: 7. CDR3 sequence reads: CATSDPLAGTQETQYF. In nucleotides, the CDR3 is TGTGCCACCAGTGATCCTTTAGCGGGAACTCAAGAGACCCAGTACTTC.

The CDR3: CASSPQRSYPFHYEQYF. The CDR3 nucleotides are TGTGCCAGCAGTCCCCAGCGGTCCTATCCTTTTCACTACGAGCAGTACTTC. The V gene is TRBV27, the J gene TRBJ2-7; D is perhaps TRBD2 (5 bases). Germline V CDR1 and CDR2: MNHEY, SMNVEV (reference sequence). The CDR3 runs to 17 residues. The V end lost 5 bases, the J end lost 3 bases, and 23 bases lay between the germline ends.

The V gene is TRBV30, the J gene TRBJ1-1, with 7 bases that match TRBD1. The ends lost 2 bases at V and 5 bases at J; junction bases unmatched: 14. The CDR3 sequence is 16 residues long. Germline V gene lookup returns CDR1 GTSNPN and CDR2 SVGIG (reference sequence). The CDR3 spells CAWSKNTGAEVTEAFF. The CDR3 coding sequence is TGTGCCTGGAGTAAAAATACAGGGGCTGAGGTGACTGAAGCTTTCTTT.